This T cell receptor (beta chain) was sequenced for a study of OX40 agonist ivuxolimab in advanced cancers. Study-level information: Ivuxolimab is a fully human IgG2 antibody that activates OX40 (CD134). Three individuals attained partial responses, comprising one hepatocellular carcinoma case and two cutaneous melanoma cases. Administration of intravenous ivuxolimab to patients occurred every 2 weeks at 0.01 to 10 mg/kg. Mean age about 60 years, range about 20 to 79; about 85% male.

Using immunoSEQ multiplex PCR, the repertoire was profiled, and TCRdb retains in-frame clones only, with some absent. This table holds roughly 53,000 clones, 60% to 80% found once. Germline V gene data show CDR1 as MNHEY and CDR2 as SMNVEV (reference sequence). Trimming pared 6 bases from V and 7 bases from J, leaving 7 bases between. CDR3 size: 12 residues. The sequencing used CD4+ or CD8+ T cells sorted from blood, collected in a trial of the OX40 agonist ivuxolimab. The sequence was obtained from an adult with an advanced solid tumor such as melanoma, head and neck, liver or kidney cancer. V usage is TRBV27 and J usage is TRBJ1-6, with D uncertain. CDR3 region: CASRPQNSPLHF. CDR3 coding DNA: TGTGCCAGCAGACCCCAAAATTCACCCCTCCACTTT.